This T cell receptor beta chain was identified in a study of brain T cells in children with intractable seizures. Data came from immunoSEQ multiplex PCR; TCRdb stores just in-frame clones and leaves some out. The sample lists under 400,000 clones, approximately 93% occurring once. General study points: Patients' HCMV serostatus was unknown; virus specificity rests on CDR3 similarity alone.

Germline V gene sequence: CDR1 SEHNR, CDR2 FQNEAQ (reference sequence). The CDR3 is 15 amino acids. V trimming: 1 base; J trimming: 4 bases; junction bases outside the gene matches: 3. Time point defined: blood from clinic visit 5 months post-surgery; TSC patient then seizure free. Sequencing was limited to surgery cases with top T cell transcript signatures in brain tissue. Patients received at least one anti-epileptic drug before surgery. Details on this clone: As yet, its antigen is unknown.

This sample comprised peripheral blood, obtained more than 4 months after surgery. The chain combines TRBV7-9 with TRBJ2-1; 8 nucleotides agree with TRBD2. The sequence was obtained from a boy less than two years old with tuberous sclerosis and intractable seizures. This CDR3 reads CASSLVRLAYNEQFF. The CDR3 DNA follows: TGTGCCAGCAGCTTAGTCCGACTAGCGTACAATGAGCAGTTCTTC. Supplemented by reference TRBV7-9 and TRBJ2-1, the full variable domain reads DTGVSQNPRHKITKRGQNVTFRCDPISEHNRLYWYRQTLGQGPEFLTYFQNEAQLEKSRLLSDRFSAERPKGSFSTLEIQRTEQGDSAMYLCASSLVRLAYNEQFFGPGTRLTVL.